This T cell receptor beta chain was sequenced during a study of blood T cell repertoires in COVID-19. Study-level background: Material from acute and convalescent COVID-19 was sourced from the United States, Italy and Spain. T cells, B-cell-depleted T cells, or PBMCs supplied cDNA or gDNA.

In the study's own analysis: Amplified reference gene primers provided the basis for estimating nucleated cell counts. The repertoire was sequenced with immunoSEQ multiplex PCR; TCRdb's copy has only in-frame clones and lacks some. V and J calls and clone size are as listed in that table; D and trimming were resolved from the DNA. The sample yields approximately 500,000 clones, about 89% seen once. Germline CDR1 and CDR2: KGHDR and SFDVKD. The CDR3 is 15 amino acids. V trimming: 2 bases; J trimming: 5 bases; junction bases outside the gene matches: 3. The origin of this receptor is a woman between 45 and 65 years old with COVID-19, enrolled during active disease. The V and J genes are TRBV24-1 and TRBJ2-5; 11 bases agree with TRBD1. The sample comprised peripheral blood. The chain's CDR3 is CATSDWDRGGETQYF. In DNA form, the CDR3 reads TGTGCCACCAGTGATTGGGACAGGGGGGGGGAGACCCAGTACTTC.